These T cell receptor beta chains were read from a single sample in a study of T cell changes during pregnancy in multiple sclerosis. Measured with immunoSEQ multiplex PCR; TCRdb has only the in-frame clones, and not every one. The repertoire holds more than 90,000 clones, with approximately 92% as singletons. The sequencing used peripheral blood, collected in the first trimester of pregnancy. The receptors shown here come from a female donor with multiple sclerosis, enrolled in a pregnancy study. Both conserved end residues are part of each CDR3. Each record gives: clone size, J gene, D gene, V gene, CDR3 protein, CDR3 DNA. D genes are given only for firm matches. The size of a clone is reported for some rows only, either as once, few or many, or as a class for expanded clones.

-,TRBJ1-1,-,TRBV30,CAWRSRGRGAEAFF,TGTGCCTGGAGGTCTAGAGGGAGGGGGGCTGAAGCTTTCTTT
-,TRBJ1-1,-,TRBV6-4,CASSVEGNTEAFF,TGTGCCAGCAGTGTTGAGGGTAACACTGAAGCTTTCTTT
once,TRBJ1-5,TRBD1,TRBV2,CASSLRTGPDQPQHF,TGTGCCAGCTCCTTACGGACAGGGCCGGATCAGCCCCAGCATTTT
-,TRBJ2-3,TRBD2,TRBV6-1,CASSGLAGRTDTQYF,TGTGCCAGCAGTGGACTAGCGGGACGCACAGATACGCAGTATTTT
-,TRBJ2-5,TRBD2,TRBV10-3,CAISEKGLARETQYF,TGTGCCATCAGTGAGAAAGGACTAGCGAGAGAGACCCAGTACTTC
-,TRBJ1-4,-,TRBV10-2,CASSEGDATNEKLFF,TGCGCCAGCAGTGAGGGAGATGCAACTAATGAAAAACTGTTTTTT
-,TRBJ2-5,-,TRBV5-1,CASSLGRLTGSRETQYF,TGCGCCAGCAGCTTGGGCCGCCTCACAGGCTCGAGAGAGACCCAGTACTTC
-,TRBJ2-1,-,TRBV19,CASSHAVGEQFF,TGTGCCAGTAGTCACGCGGTAGGTGAGCAGTTCTTC
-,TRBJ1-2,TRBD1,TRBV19,CASSIDGQGALRNGYTF,TGTGCCAGTAGTATAGATGGACAGGGGGCGCTCAGAAATGGCTACACCTTC
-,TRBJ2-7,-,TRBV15,CATSRDRDNYEQYF,TGTGCCACCAGCAGAGACAGGGATAACTACGAGCAGTACTTC
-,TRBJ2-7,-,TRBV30,CAWSGGGASSYEQYF,TGTGCCTGGAGTGGAGGTGGGGCATCCTCCTACGAGCAGTACTTC
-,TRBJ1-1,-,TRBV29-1,CSVESGNTEAFF,TGCAGCGTTGAATCCGGGAACACTGAAGCTTTCTTT
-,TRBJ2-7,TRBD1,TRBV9,CASSVGTGGRAYEQYF,TGTGCCAGCAGCGTAGGGACAGGTGGTCGGGCCTACGAGCAGTACTTC
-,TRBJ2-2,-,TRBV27,CASSFGSFLAGELFF,TGTGCCAGCAGTTTCGGGTCTTTTTTAGCCGGGGAGCTGTTTTTT
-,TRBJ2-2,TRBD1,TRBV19,CATRDRGTGELFF,TGTGCCACCCGGGACAGGGGCACCGGGGAGCTGTTTTTT
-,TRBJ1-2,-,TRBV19,CASSKAGVGYTF,TGTGCCAGTAGTAAGGCAGGGGTCGGCTACACCTTC
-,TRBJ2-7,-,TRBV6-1,CASSERGALFGEQYF,TGTGCCAGCAGTGAACGGGGGGCGCTTTTTGGGGAGCAGTACTTC
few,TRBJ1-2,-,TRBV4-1,CASSGGAGGYTF,TGCGCCAGCAGCGGGGGGGCCGGGGGCTACACCTTC
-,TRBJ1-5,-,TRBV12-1,CASSTKTGLGSNQPQHF,TGTGCCAGCAGCACCAAGACTGGTTTGGGTTCCAATCAGCCCCAGCATTTT
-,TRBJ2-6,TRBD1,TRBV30,CARGQEAGANVLTF,TGTGCCCGGGGACAGGAGGCTGGGGCCAACGTCCTGACTTTC
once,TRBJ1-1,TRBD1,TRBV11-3,CASSLADRRMNTEAFF,TGTGCCAGCAGCTTAGCGGACAGGAGAATGAACACTGAAGCTTTCTTT
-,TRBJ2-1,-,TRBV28,CASSPGGTYNEQFF,TGTGCCAGCAGTCCGGGCGGGACCTACAATGAGCAGTTCTTC
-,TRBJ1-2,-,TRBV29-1,CSVWTELYGYTF,TGCAGCGTATGGACAGAGCTCTATGGCTACACCTTC
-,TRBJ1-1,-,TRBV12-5,CASGFLQGRGMNTEAFF,TGTGCTAGTGGTTTTCTTCAGGGGAGAGGGATGAACACTGAAGCTTTCTTT
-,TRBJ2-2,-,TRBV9,CASSGQGYGELFF,TGTGCCAGCAGCGGGCAGGGTTACGGGGAGCTGTTTTTT